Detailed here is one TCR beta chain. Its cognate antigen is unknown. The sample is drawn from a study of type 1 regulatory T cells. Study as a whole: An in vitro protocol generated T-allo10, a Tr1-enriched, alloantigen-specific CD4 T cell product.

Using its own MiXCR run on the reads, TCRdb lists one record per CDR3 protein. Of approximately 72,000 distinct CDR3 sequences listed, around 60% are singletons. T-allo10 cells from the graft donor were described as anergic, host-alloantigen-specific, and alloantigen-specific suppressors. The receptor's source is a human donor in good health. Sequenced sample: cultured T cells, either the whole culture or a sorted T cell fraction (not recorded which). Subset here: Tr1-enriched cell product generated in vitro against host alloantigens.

This CDR3 is CASSLTGTAAYEQYF. In DNA form, the CDR3 reads TGTGCCAGCAGCTTAACCGGGACCGCAGCCTACGAGCAGTACTTC. J is TRBJ2-7 and V is TRBV7-8, with D tentatively TRBD1 or TRBD2 (5 bases each). The germline V gene has CDR1 SGHVS and CDR2 FQNEAQ. CDR3 length: 15 amino acids. V gave up 2 bases and J gave up 2 bases, with 13 bases separating them.